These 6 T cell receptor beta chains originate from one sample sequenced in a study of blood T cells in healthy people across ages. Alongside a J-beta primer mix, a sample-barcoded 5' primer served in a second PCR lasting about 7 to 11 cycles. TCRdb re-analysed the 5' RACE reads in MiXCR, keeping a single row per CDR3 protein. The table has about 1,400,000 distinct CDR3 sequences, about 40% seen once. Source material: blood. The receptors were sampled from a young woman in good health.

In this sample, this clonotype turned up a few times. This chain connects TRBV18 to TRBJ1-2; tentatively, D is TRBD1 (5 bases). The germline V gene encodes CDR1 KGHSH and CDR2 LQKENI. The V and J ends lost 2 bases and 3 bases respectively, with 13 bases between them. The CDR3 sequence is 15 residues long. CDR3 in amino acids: CASSPSGQGDYGYTF. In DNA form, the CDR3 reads TGTGCCAGCTCACCATCTGGCCAGGGCGACTATGGCTACACCTTC.

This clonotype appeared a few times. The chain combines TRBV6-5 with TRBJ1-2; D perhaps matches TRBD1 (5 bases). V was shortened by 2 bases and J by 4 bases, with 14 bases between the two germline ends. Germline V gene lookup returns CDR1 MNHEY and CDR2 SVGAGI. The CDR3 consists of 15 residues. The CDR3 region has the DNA TGTGCCAGCAGTTACGAGGGGTCTTCACCCTATGGCTACACCTTC. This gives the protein CASSYEGSSPYGYTF.

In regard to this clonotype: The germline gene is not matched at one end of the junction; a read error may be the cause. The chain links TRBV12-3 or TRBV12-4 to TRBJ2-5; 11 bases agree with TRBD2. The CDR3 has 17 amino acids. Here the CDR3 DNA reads TGTGCCGGCAGTTTAGCGCTGCTAGCGGGGGGCCAAGAGACCCAGTACTTC. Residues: CAGSLALLAGGQETQYF.

The CDR3 DNA is TGTGCCAGCAGCCATCGGGGGGCCATTGGGGAGCAGTACTTC. It specifies CASSHRGAIGEQYF. The chain recombines TRBV3-1 with TRBJ2-7; D is possibly TRBD2 (7 bases). Between the trimmed V and J ends, which lost 3 bases and 7 bases, there was a span of 16 bases. The CDR3 loop spans 14 amino acids. Germline values: CDR1 LGHDT, CDR2 YNNKEL (reference sequence).

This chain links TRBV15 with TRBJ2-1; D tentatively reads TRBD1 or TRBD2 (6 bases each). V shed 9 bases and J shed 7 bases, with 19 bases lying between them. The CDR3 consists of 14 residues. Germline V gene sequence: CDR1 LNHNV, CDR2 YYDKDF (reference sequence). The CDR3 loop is CATGTGAVGNEQFF. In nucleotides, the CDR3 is TGTGCCACAGGGACGGGGGCTGTTGGAAATGAGCAGTTCTTC.

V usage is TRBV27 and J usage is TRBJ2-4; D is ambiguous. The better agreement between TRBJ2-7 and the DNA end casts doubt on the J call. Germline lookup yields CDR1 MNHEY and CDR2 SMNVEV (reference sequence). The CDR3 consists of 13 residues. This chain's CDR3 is CASSSLLHHEQYF. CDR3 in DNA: TGTGCCAGCAGTTCCCTACTACACCACGAGCAGTACTTC.